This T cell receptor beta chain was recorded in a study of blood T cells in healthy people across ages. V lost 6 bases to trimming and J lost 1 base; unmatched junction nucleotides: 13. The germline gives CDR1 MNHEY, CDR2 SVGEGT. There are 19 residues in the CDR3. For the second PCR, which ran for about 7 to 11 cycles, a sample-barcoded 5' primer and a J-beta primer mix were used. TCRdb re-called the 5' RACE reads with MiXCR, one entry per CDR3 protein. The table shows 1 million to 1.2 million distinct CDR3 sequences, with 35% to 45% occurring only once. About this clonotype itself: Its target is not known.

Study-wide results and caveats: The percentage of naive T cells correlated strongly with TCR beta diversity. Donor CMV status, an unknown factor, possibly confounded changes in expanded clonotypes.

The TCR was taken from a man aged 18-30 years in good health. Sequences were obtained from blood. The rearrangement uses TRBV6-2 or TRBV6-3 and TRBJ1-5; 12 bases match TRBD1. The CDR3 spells CASSPLRDRGLLSNQPQHF. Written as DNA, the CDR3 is TGTGCCAGCAGCCCCCTACGGGACAGGGGGCTATTAAGCAATCAGCCCCAGCATTTT.